What follows is one TCR beta chain and its context. This sample is part of a study of blood T cell repertoires in COVID-19. Method: immunoSEQ multiplex PCR; TCRdb's copy keeps in-frame clones and lacks some. The repertoire includes around 300,000 clones, around 85% of them detected once, and roughly 9.6% sits in the top ten. The sequencing input was peripheral blood. The sequence came from a woman in her 70s with acute or convalescent COVID-19.

The CDR3 region has the DNA TGTGCCAGCTCACCACAGGGAGGCGCGAACACCGGGGAGCTGTTTTTT. This encodes CASSPQGGANTGELFF. This rearrangement joins TRBV18 to TRBJ2-2; the D gene is possibly TRBD2 (6 bases). In germline, CDR1 is KGHSH, CDR2 LQKENI. V dropped 1 base and J dropped 0 bases, with 9 bases sitting between them. The CDR3 sequence is 16 residues long.